This T cell receptor beta chain originates from a study of CD8 T cells in Susac syndrome. Per the germline V gene, CDR1 is SGHTA and CDR2 is FQGNSA. The CDR3 totals 13 residues. V was pared by 0 bases and J by 6 bases, with 5 bases between. This clonotype was seen a few times. With random hexamers, about 0.45 to 1 ug RNA was reverse transcribed. TCR beta CDR3 was amplified by immunoSEQ multiplex PCR. This amplification extended across 54 Vbeta and 13 Jbeta segments. TCRdb re-analysed the immunoSEQ multiplex PCR reads in MiXCR, keeping a single row per CDR3 protein. This sample has under 95,000 distinct CDR3 sequences, with about 94% found just once.

Sequenced input: CD4+ T cells from PBMCs. This TCR was recovered from a human donor with Susac syndrome. J is TRBJ2-2 and V is TRBV7-2; D is unresolved. The CDR3 DNA sequence: TGTGCCAGCAGCTTAGCGAGAGCCGGGGAGCTGTTTTTT. Protein: CASSLARAGELFF. Using reference TRBV7-2 and TRBJ2-2 for the parts outside the CDR3, the full variable domain is GAGVSQSPSNKVTEKGKDVELRCDPISGHTALYWYRQSLGQGLEFLIYFQGNSAPDKSGLPSDRFSAERTGGSVSTLTIQRTQQEDSAVYLCASSLARAGELFFGEGSRLTVL.